This T cell receptor beta chain was sequenced for a study of tumor-infiltrating lymphocytes in localized non-small cell lung cancer (dated by TCRdb to the early 2020s). As for the study more broadly: Several histologies were represented in the cohort, which also included both smokers and never-smokers as well as patients whose samples were collected after neoadjuvant chemotherapy. The paired tumor versus uninvolved lung comparison of immunoSEQ T-cell fraction included about 54 patients. The overall ICON cohort comprised over a hundred surgical patients with localized non-small cell lung cancer whose tumors were resected. Resected tumor tissue and uninvolved lung tissue described as non-adjacent to the tumor were contributed by each patient, with both tissues obtained from the same patient. TCR sequencing was one of several integrated assays, alongside flow cytometry, multiplex immunofluorescence, RNA-seq, exome sequencing and proteomics, applied to the same patients.

Comment on this clone: Its antigen is currently not known. Base qualities are missing; no much larger clone stands one base away.

The T-cell fraction in tumor and uninvolved lung tissue was obtained from TCR sequencing using the immunoSEQ assay. As for the original processing: For survival analysis, patients were divided into high (upper tertile) and low (lower two tertiles) T-cell fraction groups, which were compared by log-rank test. A signed-rank test was used to test differences in T-cell fraction between paired tumor and uninvolved lung samples. The source is immuneACCESS, and TCRdb retained only in-frame sequences with V and J called. Part of the clones is not carried over; for the studies checked, unresolved V genes explain less than half of this, and the remainder is unexplained. V and J calls and clone size follow that table, whereas D and trimming were derived from the DNA. This sample has 6,800 or so clones in its table, and roughly 70% of those were observed once. Together, the top ten hold 10% to 15% of the sample.

ICON enrollment began in early 2016, and the last patient was enrolled in late 2018. A subcohort of approximately 80 patients provided fresh tumor and matched uninvolved tissue for in-depth immune analyses, with TCR sequencing among those analyses. DNA isolated from bulk tissue, without cell sorting, was used for TCR sequencing. The paper as a whole reports these results and caveats: In line with immunofluorescence CD3 counts, TCRbeta sequencing supported higher T cell infiltration in tumors compared with uninvolved lung tissue. No difference in TCR-derived T-cell fraction was observed between the flow cytometry-defined immunotypes IM1 (good prognosis) and IM2 (poor prognosis). Because different assays used different pieces of the same tissue, technical variation could not be distinguished from intratumor heterogeneity. Since assay coverage differed from patient to patient depending on how much tissue was available, TCR sequencing was done for only a subset of the cohort.

Looking up the germline V gene yields CDR1 SGHNT and CDR2 YENEEA. Reading from cysteine to phenylalanine, the CDR3 counts 15 amino acids. Solely the CDR3 DNA is kept, with 45 bases framed from the first base. Compared with germline, V lacks 5 bases and J lacks 1 base; bases without a gene match: 7. The rearranged segments are TRBV11-3 and TRBJ2-5, and TRBD1 aligns with 7 junction nucleotides. The receptor comes from a human donor with non-small cell lung cancer. Sequencing used uninvolved lung tissue not adjacent to the tumor. In nucleotide form, the sequence is TGTGCCAGCAGCGTTAGACAGGGAACCCAAGAGACCCAGTACTTC. It encodes CASSVRQGTQETQYF.